These T cell receptor beta chains were read from a single sample in a study of cytomegalovirus exposure and HLA in healthy donors. Assay used: immunoSEQ multiplex PCR; TCRdb lists only in-frame clones, some missing. The sample comprises 95,000 to 150,000 clones, 75% to 90% of which are singletons, and 7.5% to 9% rests with the top ten. The material sequenced was PBMCs. The receptor source for this set is a female donor in good health and CMV-seropositive. Each CDR3 is given with its conserved first and last residue. D genes are given only for firm matches. Some rows have no size entry. The others give once, few or many, or a class for an expanded clone.

d_gene: -
v_gene: TRBV7-9
j_gene: TRBJ1-3
abundance: once
len: 15
CDR3nt: TGTGCCAGCAGCTTCGGAGGGGCGTCTGGAAACACCATATATTTT
CDR3aa: CASSFGGASGNTIYF

d_gene: -
v_gene: TRBV2
j_gene: TRBJ1-2
abundance: -
len: 13
CDR3nt: TGTGCCAGCAGTGAGACAGCACTTGAGGGCTACACCTTC
CDR3aa: CASSETALEGYTF

d_gene: TRBD1
v_gene: TRBV19
j_gene: TRBJ2-5
abundance: -
len: 13
CDR3nt: TGTGCCAGTAGCGGACAGGTACAAGAGACCCAGTACTTC
CDR3aa: CASSGQVQETQYF

d_gene: TRBD2
v_gene: TRBV2
j_gene: TRBJ2-5
abundance: few
len: 16
CDR3nt: TGTGCCAGCAGTATCGGACTAGCGGGGGGTTATGAGACCCAGTACTTC
CDR3aa: CASSIGLAGGYETQYF

d_gene: TRBD2
v_gene: TRBV25-1
j_gene: TRBJ2-1
abundance: -
len: 17
CDR3nt: TGTGCCAGCAGTGAATATGCGCTAGCGGGGGAATACAATGAGCAGTTCTTC
CDR3aa: CASSEYALAGEYNEQFF

d_gene: -
v_gene: TRBV2
j_gene: TRBJ1-6
abundance: -
len: 16
CDR3nt: TGTGCCAGCAGTGCCGATAAAGCAAACTATAATTCACCCCTCCACTTT
CDR3aa: CASSADKANYNSPLHF

d_gene: -
v_gene: TRBV30
j_gene: TRBJ2-6
abundance: -
len: 16
CDR3nt: TGTGCCTGGAGCCACTACGCTCCGTCTGGGGCCAACGTCCTGACTTTC
CDR3aa: CAWSHYAPSGANVLTF

d_gene: TRBD1
v_gene: TRBV10-3
j_gene: TRBJ1-4
abundance: once
len: 14
CDR3nt: TGTGCCATCAGCCCGGGACAGGGGAATGAAAAACTGTTTTTT
CDR3aa: CAISPGQGNEKLFF

d_gene: -
v_gene: TRBV6-5
j_gene: TRBJ2-1
abundance: -
len: 14
CDR3nt: TGTGCCAGCAGTTTCGCACCAGGGGGGAGTGAGCAGTTCTTC
CDR3aa: CASSFAPGGSEQFF

d_gene: -
v_gene: TRBV6-5
j_gene: TRBJ1-1
abundance: few
len: 15
CDR3nt: TGTGCCAGCAGTTACCTTCCGGGGGTTTACACTGAAGCTTTCTTT
CDR3aa: CASSYLPGVYTEAFF

d_gene: -
v_gene: TRBV2
j_gene: TRBJ2-1
abundance: -
len: 14
CDR3nt: TGTGCCAGCAGTCGAAACCTAGGATACAATGAGCAGTTCTTC
CDR3aa: CASSRNLGYNEQFF

d_gene: -
v_gene: TRBV27
j_gene: TRBJ1-2
abundance: -
len: 16
CDR3nt: TGTGCCAGCAGAAGGGACACTGTCGCGGGTGACTATGGCTACACCTTC
CDR3aa: CASRRDTVAGDYGYTF

d_gene: TRBD1
v_gene: TRBV28
j_gene: TRBJ2-1
abundance: -
len: 13
CDR3nt: TGTGCCAGCAGTTCCAGGGGGCAGGGTGAGCAGTTCTTC
CDR3aa: CASSSRGQGEQFF

d_gene: -
v_gene: TRBV7-6
j_gene: TRBJ2-5
abundance: -
len: 18
CDR3nt: TGTGCCAGCAGCCGAGCCCCTCGGGTAACTCGCGGGCCAGAGACCCAGTACTTC
CDR3aa: CASSRAPRVTRGPETQYF

d_gene: TRBD1
v_gene: TRBV10-3
j_gene: TRBJ2-7
abundance: -
len: 14
CDR3nt: TGTGCCATCAGTGAGGGGACAGGGGGCTACGAGCAGTACTTC
CDR3aa: CAISEGTGGYEQYF

d_gene: -
v_gene: TRBV2
j_gene: TRBJ2-1
abundance: -
len: 13
CDR3nt: TGTGCCAGCAGGCGGGACGTGAACAATGAGCAGTTCTTC
CDR3aa: CASRRDVNNEQFF

d_gene: -
v_gene: TRBV21-1
j_gene: TRBJ1-2
abundance: -
len: 15
CDR3nt: TGTGCCAGCAGCGGCCGGGACAGGGCCAACTATGGCTACACCTTC
CDR3aa: CASSGRDRANYGYTF

d_gene: -
v_gene: TRBV7-9
j_gene: TRBJ2-1
abundance: -
len: 16
CDR3nt: TGTGCCAGCAGCTTAGAGTTCAGGGGTGCCTACAATGAGCAGTTCTTC
CDR3aa: CASSLEFRGAYNEQFF

d_gene: TRBD2
v_gene: TRBV19
j_gene: TRBJ2-3
abundance: -
len: 16
CDR3nt: TGTGCCAGTAGTACCCGACTAGCGGGGAGCACAGATACGCAGTATTTT
CDR3aa: CASSTRLAGSTDTQYF

d_gene: -
v_gene: TRBV5-1
j_gene: TRBJ2-2
abundance: -
len: 13
CDR3nt: TGCGCCAGCAGCCGTCCCACACCCGGGGAGCTGTTTTTT
CDR3aa: CASSRPTPGELFF

d_gene: -
v_gene: TRBV7-2
j_gene: TRBJ2-1
abundance: -
len: 12
CDR3nt: TGTGCCAGCAGCCGGGGCTACAATGAGCAGTTCTTC
CDR3aa: CASSRGYNEQFF

d_gene: TRBD1
v_gene: TRBV10-3
j_gene: TRBJ2-7
abundance: -
len: 16
CDR3nt: TGTGCCATCAGTGCCCCGGGACAGGGAGAGGACTACGAGCAGTACTTC
CDR3aa: CAISAPGQGEDYEQYF

d_gene: -
v_gene: TRBV5-6
j_gene: TRBJ1-2
abundance: few
len: 13
CDR3nt: TGTGCCAGCAGCTCCGGAGGAGCAAATGGCTACACCTTC
CDR3aa: CASSSGGANGYTF

d_gene: -
v_gene: TRBV7-9
j_gene: TRBJ1-4
abundance: few
len: 14
CDR3nt: TGTGCCAGCAGCTTACATGCAACTAATGAAAAACTGTTTTTT
CDR3aa: CASSLHATNEKLFF

d_gene: -
v_gene: TRBV12-5
j_gene: TRBJ2-2
abundance: -
len: 12
CDR3nt: TGTGCTAGTGGCTTTATAACCGGGGAGCTGTTTTTT
CDR3aa: CASGFITGELFF

d_gene: -
v_gene: TRBV9
j_gene: TRBJ1-2
abundance: -
len: 15
CDR3nt: TGTGCCAGCAGCGCCTCTGGACAAAGTAACTATGGCTACACCTTC
CDR3aa: CASSASGQSNYGYTF

d_gene: -
v_gene: TRBV30
j_gene: TRBJ1-1
abundance: -
len: 14
CDR3nt: TGTGCCTGGAAAGAAACAGGGAGTAACACTGAAGCTTTCTTT
CDR3aa: CAWKETGSNTEAFF

d_gene: TRBD1
v_gene: TRBV5-6
j_gene: TRBJ1-6
abundance: -
len: 19
CDR3nt: TGTGCCAGCAGCTTGAATTCGGCAGGGGGGTCTTTTTATAATTCACCCCTCCACTTT
CDR3aa: CASSLNSAGGSFYNSPLHF

d_gene: -
v_gene: TRBV5-6
j_gene: TRBJ1-2
abundance: -
len: 16
CDR3nt: TGTGCCAGCAGCTTGCGGACGGTTACAGGCACTTATGGCTACACCTTC
CDR3aa: CASSLRTVTGTYGYTF

d_gene: -
v_gene: TRBV7-3
j_gene: TRBJ1-1
abundance: -
len: 15
CDR3nt: TGTGCCAGCAGCCTTACGGGGGGGGGCGGCACTGAAGCTTTCTTT
CDR3aa: CASSLTGGGGTEAFF

d_gene: -
v_gene: TRBV10-1
j_gene: TRBJ1-1
abundance: -
len: 12
CDR3nt: TGCGCCAGCAGCCCGGGGAAGACGGAGACTTTCTTT
CDR3aa: CASSPGKTETFF

d_gene: TRBD2
v_gene: TRBV6-5
j_gene: TRBJ2-6
abundance: -
len: 16
CDR3nt: TGTGCCAGCAGTTACGGGAGGGTATCTGGGGCCAACGTCCTGACTTTC
CDR3aa: CASSYGRVSGANVLTF

d_gene: TRBD1
v_gene: TRBV7-2
j_gene: TRBJ2-7
abundance: -
len: 14
CDR3nt: TGTGCCAGCAGCTTAGAGCGACAGGGTGGCGAGCAGTACTTC
CDR3aa: CASSLERQGGEQYF

d_gene: -
v_gene: TRBV19
j_gene: TRBJ1-1
abundance: -
len: 13
CDR3nt: TGTGCCAGTGAGAAACGATCGAACACTGAAGCTTTCTTT
CDR3aa: CASEKRSNTEAFF

d_gene: TRBD1
v_gene: TRBV7-9
j_gene: TRBJ1-2
abundance: -
len: 12
CDR3nt: TGTTCCAGCAGCCAGACAGGGTATGGCTACACCTTC
CDR3aa: CSSSQTGYGYTF

d_gene: TRBD2
v_gene: TRBV7-3
j_gene: TRBJ2-3
abundance: -
len: 14
CDR3nt: TGTGCCAGCAGCCTAGCGGGGAAGGGAGATACGCAGTATTTT
CDR3aa: CASSLAGKGDTQYF

d_gene: TRBD1
v_gene: TRBV10-2
j_gene: TRBJ1-6
abundance: -
len: 16
CDR3nt: TGCGCCAGCAGTGAGTGGATGACAGGGAGAGGGTCACCCCTCCACTTT
CDR3aa: CASSEWMTGRGSPLHF

d_gene: TRBD2
v_gene: TRBV5-4
j_gene: TRBJ2-1
abundance: -
len: 12
CDR3nt: TGTGCCAGCAGCTTGCCGGGAGGCGAGCAGTTCTTC
CDR3aa: CASSLPGGEQFF

d_gene: -
v_gene: TRBV18
j_gene: TRBJ1-1
abundance: -
len: 15
CDR3nt: TGTGCCAGCTCCTGGACAGTCGACATGAACACTGAAGCTTTCTTT
CDR3aa: CASSWTVDMNTEAFF

d_gene: -
v_gene: TRBV28
j_gene: TRBJ1-5
abundance: -
len: 13
CDR3nt: TGTGCCAGCAGTTTAATGGGGCGACAGCCCCAGCATTTT
CDR3aa: CASSLMGRQPQHF

d_gene: -
v_gene: TRBV4-2
j_gene: TRBJ1-5
abundance: -
len: 15
CDR3nt: TGTGCCAGCAGCCAAGATATGGGGACTGGTCAGCCCCAGCATTTT
CDR3aa: CASSQDMGTGQPQHF

d_gene: -
v_gene: TRBV18
j_gene: TRBJ1-1
abundance: -
len: 13
CDR3nt: TGTGCCAGCTCAAACACCGGGGGCACTGAAGCTTTCTTT
CDR3aa: CASSNTGGTEAFF

d_gene: -
v_gene: TRBV19
j_gene: TRBJ2-2
abundance: -
len: 14
CDR3nt: TGTGCCAGTACCCCCCGGAGGACCGCCGGGGAGCTGTTTTTT
CDR3aa: CASTPRRTAGELFF

d_gene: -
v_gene: TRBV7-9
j_gene: TRBJ1-1
abundance: -
len: 14
CDR3nt: TGTGCCAGCAGCTTATCGCGGGGGGACACTGAAGCTTTCTTT
CDR3aa: CASSLSRGDTEAFF

d_gene: -
v_gene: TRBV5-1
j_gene: TRBJ2-5
abundance: -
len: 13
CDR3nt: TGCGCCAGCAGGGACGGGGTAACAGAGACCCAGTACTTC
CDR3aa: CASRDGVTETQYF

d_gene: -
v_gene: TRBV10-3
j_gene: TRBJ1-1
abundance: -
len: 13
CDR3nt: TGTGCCATCAGTCGGACGGACTACACTGAAGCTTTCTTT
CDR3aa: CAISRTDYTEAFF

d_gene: -
v_gene: TRBV7-8
j_gene: TRBJ1-5
abundance: once
len: 14
CDR3nt: TGTGCCAGCAGTCACAATAGGGAGCGTCAGCCCCAGCATTTT
CDR3aa: CASSHNRERQPQHF

d_gene: TRBD1
v_gene: TRBV5-6
j_gene: TRBJ1-4
abundance: -
len: 14
CDR3nt: TGTGCCAGCAGCTACGGACAGGAAAATGAAAAACTGTTTTTT
CDR3aa: CASSYGQENEKLFF

d_gene: TRBD1
v_gene: TRBV29-1
j_gene: TRBJ1-3
abundance: -
len: 14
CDR3nt: TGCAGCGTGAGGACAGGGCCGGGTGGAAACACCATATATTTT
CDR3aa: CSVRTGPGGNTIYF

d_gene: -
v_gene: TRBV2
j_gene: TRBJ2-3
abundance: -
len: 11
CDR3nt: TGTGCCAGCAGTGATGTGCGGGCGCAGTATTTT
CDR3aa: CASSDVRAQYF

d_gene: TRBD1
v_gene: TRBV7-3
j_gene: TRBJ1-2
abundance: -
len: 13
CDR3nt: TGTGCCAGCAGCCCGGGACAGGGGCGTGGCTACACCTTC
CDR3aa: CASSPGQGRGYTF